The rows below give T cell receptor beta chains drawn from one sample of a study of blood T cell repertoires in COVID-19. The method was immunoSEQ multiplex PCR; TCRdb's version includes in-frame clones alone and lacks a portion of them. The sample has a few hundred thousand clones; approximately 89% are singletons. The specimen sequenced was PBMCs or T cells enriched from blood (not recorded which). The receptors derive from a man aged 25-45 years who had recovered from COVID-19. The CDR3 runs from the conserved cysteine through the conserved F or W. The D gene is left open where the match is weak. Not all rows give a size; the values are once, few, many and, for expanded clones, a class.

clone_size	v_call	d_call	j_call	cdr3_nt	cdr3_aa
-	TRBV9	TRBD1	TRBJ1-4	TGTGCCAGCAGCGCTGGACAGGGGGAGAATGAAAAACTGTTTTTT	CASSAGQGENEKLFF
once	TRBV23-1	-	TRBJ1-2	TGCGCCAGCAGTCCTAGGCGGTGGGAAAAGGGGCCCAGACTCTATGGCTACACCTTC	CASSPRRWEKGPRLYGYTF
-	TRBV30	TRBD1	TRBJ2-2	TGTGCCTGGAGCGGGGACAGGGAGAACACCGGGGAGCTGTTTTTT	CAWSGDRENTGELFF
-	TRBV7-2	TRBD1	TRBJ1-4	TGTGCCAGCAGCGTCGGGACAGCGTCAACTCAACTGTTTTTT	CASSVGTASTQLFF
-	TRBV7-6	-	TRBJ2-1	TGTGCCAGCAGCATAACAGAGAGCTCCTACAATGAGCAGTTCTTC	CASSITESSYNEQFF
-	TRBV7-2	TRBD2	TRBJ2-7	TGTGCCAGCAGCAAAGTGGGCGGGGGGGCCTACGAGCAGTACTTC	CASSKVGGGAYEQYF
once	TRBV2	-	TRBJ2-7	TGTGCCAGCAGTGGACGGACTAACTACGAGCAGTACTTC	CASSGRTNYEQYF
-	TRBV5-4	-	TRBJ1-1	TGTGCCAGCAGCCGCGACCGACAGGTACAAAACACTGAAGCTTTCTTT	CASSRDRQVQNTEAFF
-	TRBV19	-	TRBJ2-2	TGTGCCAGTAGTATTCGGGGGGCGAGTGCCGGGGAGCTGTTTTTT	CASSIRGASAGELFF
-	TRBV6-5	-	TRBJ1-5	TGTGCCAGCAGAGGAGGGACCCATAGCAATCAGCCCCAGCATTTT	CASRGGTHSNQPQHF
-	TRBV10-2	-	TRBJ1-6	TGCGCCAGCCTGGGACAAAACGCCAACTATAATTCACCCCTCCACTTT	CASLGQNANYNSPLHF
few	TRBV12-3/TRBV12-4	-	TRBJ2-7	TGTGCCAGCAGAACAGGGTTCTACGAGCAGTACTTC	CASRTGFYEQYF
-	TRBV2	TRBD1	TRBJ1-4	TGTGCCAGCAGTGAGGGGACAGGGGTTGAAAAACTGTTTTTT	CASSEGTGVEKLFF
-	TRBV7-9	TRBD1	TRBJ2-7	TGTGCCAGCAGCACCGGACAGGGGGCCTACGAGCAGTACTTC	CASSTGQGAYEQYF
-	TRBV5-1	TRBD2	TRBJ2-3	TGCGCCAGCAGCTTCTTGCGGGGGGACACAGATACGCAGTATTTT	CASSFLRGDTDTQYF
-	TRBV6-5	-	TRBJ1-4	TGTGCCAGCAGTCCCGACAGATCAACTAATGAAAAACTGTTTTTT	CASSPDRSTNEKLFF
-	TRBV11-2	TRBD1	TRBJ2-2	TGTGCCAGCAGCACGCGACAGGGGAGAACCGGGGAGCTGTTTTTT	CASSTRQGRTGELFF
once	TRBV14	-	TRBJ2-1	TGTGCCAGCAGCCAGGTACCCCCAGACCCGAGGGTCCGAGACAGGTACAATGAGCAGTTCTTC	CASSQVPPDPRVRDRYNEQFF
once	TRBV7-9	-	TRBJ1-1	TGTGCCAGCAGCTTCTACGGGAGAGCTTTCTTT	CASSFYGRAFF
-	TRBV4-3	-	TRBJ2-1	TGCGCCAGCAGCCAATATAGCAATGAGCAGTTCTTC	CASSQYSNEQFF
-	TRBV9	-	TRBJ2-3	TGTGCCAGCAGCGTAGGGATTGGCGGGGGCCTAGATACGCAGTATTTT	CASSVGIGGGLDTQYF
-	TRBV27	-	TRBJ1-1	TGTGCCAGCAGTTTATCCTTTCCCACTGAAGCTTTCTTT	CASSLSFPTEAFF
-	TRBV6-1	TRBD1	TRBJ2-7	TGTGCCAGCAGTGAAAATGACAGGGGGTACGAGCAGTACTTC	CASSENDRGYEQYF
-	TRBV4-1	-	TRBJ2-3	TGCGCCAGCAGCTTTCGGGTAGCGGAGTCCACAGATACGCAGTATTTT	CASSFRVAESTDTQYF
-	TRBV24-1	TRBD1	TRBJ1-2	TGTGCCACCAGTGATTTCCTACCAGGGGGTCAAATTAACTATGGCTACACCTTC	CATSDFLPGGQINYGYTF
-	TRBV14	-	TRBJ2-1	TGTGCCAGCAGCCCCTTTGGAGGATCTTATGAGCAGTTCTTC	CASSPFGGSYEQFF
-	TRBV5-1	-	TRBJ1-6	TGCGCCAGCAGCTTGGGGACAATAGGCTCACCCCTCCACTTT	CASSLGTIGSPLHF
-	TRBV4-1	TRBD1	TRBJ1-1	TGCGCCAGCAGCCAAGATCGCGCAGGGGGGAACACTGAAGCTTTCTTT	CASSQDRAGGNTEAFF
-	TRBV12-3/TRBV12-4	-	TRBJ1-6	TGTGCCAGCACCGGAAACGGGTCACCCCTCCACTTT	CASTGNGSPLHF
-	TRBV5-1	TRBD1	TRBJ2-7	TGCGCCAGCAGCTTGGCCGTGGGGACAGGTCTCTACGAGCAGTACTTC	CASSLAVGTGLYEQYF
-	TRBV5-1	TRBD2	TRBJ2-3	TGCGCCAGCAGCCGCGGGGGTACTAACACAGATACGCAGTATTTT	CASSRGGTNTDTQYF
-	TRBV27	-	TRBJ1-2	TGTGCCAGCAGTTGGAAAGGGGGGGCGTATGGCTACACCTTC	CASSWKGGAYGYTF
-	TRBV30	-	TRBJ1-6	TGTGCCTGGAGTGCCCCTTCGACAGGATGGAGTTCACCCCTCCACTTT	CAWSAPSTGWSSPLHF
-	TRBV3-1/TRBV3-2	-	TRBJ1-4	TGTGCCAGCAGCCATAGGGGAACTAATGAAAAACTGTTTTTT	CASSHRGTNEKLFF
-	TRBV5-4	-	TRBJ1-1	TGTGCCAGCAGCTTGGTAAAGAACACTGAAGCTTTCTTT	CASSLVKNTEAFF
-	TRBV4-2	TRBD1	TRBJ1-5	TGTGCCAGCAGCCAAGACGGGACAGGGGGCGGTCAGCCCCAGCATTTT	CASSQDGTGGGQPQHF
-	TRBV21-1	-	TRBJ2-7	TGTGCCAGCAGCAAAATCCACAGGGGAGACGAGCAGTACTTC	CASSKIHRGDEQYF
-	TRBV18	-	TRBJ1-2	TGTGCCAGCTCAGGGAACAGGGCTGACTATGGCTACACCTTC	CASSGNRADYGYTF
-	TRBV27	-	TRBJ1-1	TGTGCCAGCAGCCCTTATATGAACACTGAAGCTTTCTTT	CASSPYMNTEAFF
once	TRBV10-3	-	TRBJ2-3	TGTGCCATCAGTGGGGGCCTCACAGATACGCAGTATTTT	CAISGGLTDTQYF
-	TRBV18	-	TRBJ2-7	TGTGCCAGCTCACCCGTACCGCCGGTCAAATATTGGCAGTACTTC	CASSPVPPVKYWQYF
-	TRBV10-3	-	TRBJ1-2	TGTGCCATCAGTGGAAATCTTCGGGGGGCCGAATATGGCTACACCTTC	CAISGNLRGAEYGYTF
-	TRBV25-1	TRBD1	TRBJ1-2	TGTGCCAGCAGTGAATGGGGGGGACAGGTCATCTATGGCTACACCTTC	CASSEWGGQVIYGYTF
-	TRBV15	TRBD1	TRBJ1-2	TGTGCCACCAGCGATGAAATATACAGGGGGTTAGACGGCTACACCTTC	CATSDEIYRGLDGYTF
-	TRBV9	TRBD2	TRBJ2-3	TGTGCCAGCAGCGTAGGTAGCGGGGATACGCAGTATTTT	CASSVGSGDTQYF
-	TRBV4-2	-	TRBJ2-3	TGTGCCAGCAGCCAAGATCTTTCTGGGACTCCAGTTGATACGCAGTATTTT	CASSQDLSGTPVDTQYF